These 26 T cell receptor beta chains were all obtained from the same sample, sequenced in a study of blood T cell repertoires in COVID-19. The table came from immunoSEQ multiplex PCR; TCRdb's copy has only in-frame clones and leaves some out. The profile shows around 480,000 clones, approximately 90% of them singletons. Source material: PBMCs or T cells enriched from blood (not recorded which). These receptors all come from a woman under 30 who had recovered from COVID-19.

The chain employs TRBV9 and TRBJ1-1, with 7 bases that match TRBD1. This CDR3 has 18 residues. V lost 6 bases to trimming and J lost 3 bases; unmatched junction nucleotides: 20. Germline V gene sequence: CDR1 SGDLS, CDR2 YYNGEE. DNA for the CDR3: TGTGCCAGCACCCTAGGTGGCAGGGGGATGGGAAAGGACACTGAAGCTTTCTTT. As protein: CASTLGGRGMGKDTEAFF.

The V call is TRBV27, the J call TRBJ1-5; the match to TRBD1 covers 7 bases. The CDR3 has 14 residues. The trim removed 8 bases at V and 3 bases at J, leaving 7 bases unmatched. Germline loops: CDR1 MNHEY, CDR2 SMNVEV (reference sequence). The chain's CDR3 is CASPPGQINQPQHF. The CDR3 region has the DNA TGTGCCAGCCCTCCGGGACAGATCAATCAGCCCCAGCATTTT.

This rearrangement joins TRBV3-1 (or the pseudogene TRBV3-2) to TRBJ2-5; possible D gene TRBD2, 6 bases. Germline-derived CDR1 and CDR2 are LGHDT and YNNKEL (reference sequence). The CDR3 runs 17 residues. V dropped 0 bases and J dropped 5 bases, with 19 bases sitting between them. For the CDR3, the DNA is TGTGCCAGCAGCCAAGATCCGGGAGTTAGAGTCGGTGAGACCCAGTACTTC. Amino acid sequence: CASSQDPGVRVGETQYF.

The V call is TRBV19, the J call TRBJ1-1; TRBD1 agrees at 7 bases. Trimming cost V 7 bases and J 8 bases; bases outside gene matches: 10. Germline V gives CDR1 LNHDA, CDR2 SQIVND (reference sequence). The CDR3 is 13 residues long. The CDR3 loop is CASTTEGGFEAFF. CDR3 nucleotides: TGTGCCAGTACTACAGAAGGGGGCTTCGAAGCTTTCTTT.

The chain employs TRBV24-1 and TRBJ2-1, with D tentatively TRBD2 (5 bases). Trimming left V 9 bases short and J 6 bases short, with 17 bases between. The germline gives CDR1 KGHDR, CDR2 SFDVKD. The CDR3 runs to 14 residues. In nucleotides, the CDR3 is TGTGCCACCGGGAGTAGCGTAGGAGGCAATGAGCAGTTCTTC. Encoded protein: CATGSSVGGNEQFF.

The V and J genes are TRBV13 and TRBJ1-3; possibly TRBD1 for D (6 bases). Germline V gene data show CDR1 as PRHDT and CDR2 as FYEKMQ (reference sequence). With 5 bases removed from V and 0 bases from J, the gap between germline ends came to 14 bases. The CDR3 has 16 residues. CDR3 nucleotides: TGTGCCAGCAGCGAAAGGGGGGGATCCTCTGGAAACACCATATATTTT. Translated: CASSERGGSSGNTIYF.

This clone was observed a handful of times. The chain has TRBV3-1 (or the pseudogene TRBV3-2) and TRBJ1-6; D not certain. Trimming shortened V by 0 bases and J by 2 bases, and 8 bases separated the two germline ends. The germline CDR1 and CDR2 sequences are LGHDT and YNNKEL (reference sequence). The CDR3 is 16 amino acids. CDR3 protein: CASSQDSVTYNSPLHF. In DNA, the CDR3 is TGTGCCAGCAGCCAAGATTCGGTCACCTATAATTCACCCCTCCACTTT.

The chain links TRBV2 to TRBJ2-5, with a tentative D call TRBD2 (5 bases). V lost 10 bases and J lost 5, with 11 bases in between. The germline gives CDR1 SNHLY, CDR2 FYNNEI. The CDR3 has 11 residues. CDR3 amino acids: CATQRGETQYF. CDR3 nucleotide sequence: TGTGCCACCCAAAGAGGGGAGACCCAGTACTTC. The whole variable domain, remainder taken from reference TRBV2 and TRBJ2-5, is EPEVTQTPSHQVTQMGQEVILRCVPISNHLYFYWYRQILGQKVEFLVSFYNNEISEKSEIFDDQFSVERPDGSNFTLKIRSTKLEDSAMYFCATQRGETQYFGPGTRLLVL.

This chain connects TRBV28 to TRBJ1-6; 9 bases are a match to TRBD1. The length of the CDR3 is 21 residues. Unmatched junction bases numbered 21, after V lost 5 bases and J lost 4 bases. Germline V gene lookup returns CDR1 MDHEN and CDR2 SYDVKM. Written as DNA, the CDR3 is TGTGCCAGCAGTCCTGCTTTCGGGGACAGGGCGATTACCAATTATAATTCACCCCTCCACTTT. It codes for CASSPAFGDRAITNYNSPLHF.

The rearrangement links TRBV7-9 to TRBJ1-6; no definite D call. Trimming removed 3 bases at V and 3 bases at J, with 6 bases between. This CDR3 is built from 14 residues. CDR1 is SEHNR and CDR2 is FQNEAQ in the germline V gene (reference sequence). The CDR3: CASSFGLYNSPLHF. The CDR3 DNA reads as TGTGCCAGCAGCTTTGGACTCTATAATTCACCCCTCCACTTT.

This chain uses TRBV2 with TRBJ2-1; possible D gene TRBD1, 7 bases. The CDR3 sequence is 14 residues long. Germline lookup yields CDR1 SNHLY and CDR2 FYNNEI. V shed 7 bases and J shed 1 base, with 11 bases lying between them. This CDR3 is CASNSGGSYNEQFF. CDR3 bases: TGTGCCAGCAATTCAGGGGGGTCCTACAATGAGCAGTTCTTC.

The CDR3 DNA reads TGCAGCGTTGAAGGAGGGCGGTCTACTAACTATGGCTACACCTTC. This encodes CSVEGGRSTNYGYTF. V usage is TRBV29-1 and J usage is TRBJ1-2; D remains ambiguous. Germline V CDR1 and CDR2: SQVTM, ANQGSEA. The CDR3 has 15 amino acids. Trimming stripped 1 base from V and 0 bases from J, with 12 bases between.

This rearrangement joins TRBV7-2 to TRBJ2-5; TRBD2 agrees at 11 bases. Germline CDR1 is SGHTA and CDR2 is FQGNSA. J was trimmed by 3 bases and V by 7 bases; bases with no gene match: 7. This CDR3 comprises 15 residues. CDR3 in DNA: TGTGCCAGCACCCGATCGACTAGCGGGGAAGAGACCCAGTACTTC. This translates into CASTRSTSGEETQYF.

J is TRBJ1-4 and V is TRBV3-1 (or the pseudogene TRBV3-2); tentative D call: TRBD1 (5 bases). Trimming removed 0 bases at V and 2 bases at J, with 7 bases between. The CDR3 is 15 amino acids. The germline gives CDR1 LGHDT, CDR2 YNNKEL (reference sequence). This CDR3 reads CASSQDAGTNEKLFF. CDR3 DNA: TGTGCCAGCAGCCAAGATGCAGGGACTAATGAAAAACTGTTTTTT.

This clone came up a few times. The gene calls are TRBV12-5 and TRBJ2-2, with 13 bases matching TRBD2. V shed 6 bases and J 8 bases; nucleotides not matched to a gene: 6. Looked up from germline, CDR1 is LGHNT and CDR2 is FRNRAP. The CDR3 runs to 15 residues. CDR3 in DNA: TGTGCTAGTGGACTCGGACTAGCGGGGGTGGGGGAGCTGTTTTTT. This gives the protein CASGLGLAGVGELFF. Full variable domain (missing parts from reference TRBV12-5 and TRBJ2-2): DARVTQTPRHKVTEMGQEVTMRCQPILGHNTVFWYRQTMMQGLELLAYFRNRAPLDDSGMPKDRFSAEMPDATLATLKIQPSEPRDSAVYFCASGLGLAGVGELFFGEGSRLTVL.

This chain links TRBV5-1 with TRBJ1-4, with unresolved D. V shed 1 base and J shed 0 bases, with 10 bases lying between them. Germline CDR1 and CDR2: SGHRS and YFSETQ. This CDR3 comprises 16 residues. CDR3 nucleotide sequence: TGCGCCAGCAGCTTGTTGCCCCTAGCAACTAATGAAAAACTGTTTTTT. It translates to CASSLLPLATNEKLFF. Full variable domain (rest looked up from reference TRBV5-1 and TRBJ1-4): KAGVTQTPRYLIKTRGQQVTLSCSPISGHRSVSWYQQTPGQGLQFLFEYFSETQRNKGNFPGRFSGRQFSNSRSEMNVSTLELGDSALYLCASSLLPLATNEKLFFGSGTQLSVL.

This clone was observed a few times. The chain uses TRBV5-8 and TRBJ1-1; D is unresolved. This CDR3 has 12 amino acids. Germline CDR1 SGHTS, CDR2 YDEGEE. With 2 bases removed from V and 8 bases from J, the gap between germline ends came to 10 bases. CDR3 loop: CASSFYIREAFF. Here the CDR3 DNA reads TGTGCCAGCAGCTTTTATATCAGGGAAGCTTTCTTT.

The CDR3 coding sequence is TGTGCCAGTAGTATAAGAGGGATCACTGAAGCTTTCTTT. Protein product: CASSIRGITEAFF. The chain is built from TRBV19 and TRBJ1-1; D not resolved. CDR1 and CDR2 (germline): LNHDA, SQIVND (reference sequence). This CDR3 contains 13 residues. The V gene lost 2 bases and the J gene lost 4 bases, with 8 bases spanning the gap.

This clone has a single count. This chain joins TRBV30 and TRBJ1-1; D gene uncertain. Looked up from germline, CDR1 is GTSNPN and CDR2 is SVGIG (reference sequence). The CDR3 totals 14 residues. V was clipped by 4 bases and J by 1 base, with 13 bases between them. CDR3 nucleotide sequence: TGTGCCTGGACAGTTGGCCAACCGAACACTGAAGCTTTCTTT. Translation: CAWTVGQPNTEAFF. The full variable domain, with the rest looked up from reference TRBV30 and TRBJ1-1, is SQTIHQWPATLVQPVGSPLSLECTVEGTSNPNLYWYRQAAGRGLQLLFYSVGIGQISSEVPQNLSASRPQDRQFILSSKKLLLSDSGFYLCAWTVGQPNTEAFFGQGTRLTVV.

CDR3 DNA: TGCAGCGTTGTGGTGCAGGGGAAAGGGCAGTACTTC. Protein sequence: CSVVVQGKGQYF. The chain uses TRBV29-1 and TRBJ2-7; TRBD1 is a possible D gene (6 bases). The germline gives CDR1 SQVTM, CDR2 ANQGSEA. Trimming shortened V by 4 bases and J by 9 bases, and 16 bases separated the two germline ends. The CDR3 totals 12 residues.

The gene calls are TRBV5-6 and TRBJ2-7, with D hard to call. The CDR3 is made up of 13 amino acids. Germline V gives CDR1 SGHDT, CDR2 YYEEEE. Trimming removed 0 bases from V and 2 bases from J, with 6 bases in between. The CDR3 is CASSLDFTYEQYF. CDR3 bases: TGTGCCAGCAGCTTGGACTTCACCTACGAGCAGTACTTC.

The chain employs TRBV5-1 and TRBJ1-1; no firm D call. The germline V gene encodes CDR1 SGHRS and CDR2 YFSETQ. CDR3 length: 15 amino acids. Trimming took off 5 bases at V and 3 bases at J, with 17 bases between the two ends. This CDR3 is CASSPGRGRDTEAFF. CDR3 nucleotide sequence: TGCGCCAGCAGTCCCGGACGGGGAAGGGACACTGAAGCTTTCTTT.

The chain uses TRBV3-1 (or the pseudogene TRBV3-2) and TRBJ2-1, with 8 bases aligning to TRBD2. After removal of 0 bases from V and 1 base from J, the junction contained 8 bases not matched to a gene. Germline V CDR1 and CDR2: LGHDT, YNNKEL (reference sequence). The length of the CDR3 is 18 residues. The DNA of the CDR3 is TGTGCCAGCAGCCAAGAGTGGAGGAGCGGGGGATCCTACAATGAGCAGTTCTTC. This codes for CASSQEWRSGGSYNEQFF.

CDR3 loop: CARSSPGAGTGKETQYF. CDR3 in DNA: TGTGCCAGAAGCTCTCCTGGGGCCGGGACAGGGAAGGAGACCCAGTACTTC. J is TRBJ2-5 and V is TRBV7-5; TRBD1 is the table's D call and was not checked against the DNA. TRBV7-5 is given as a pseudogene. The CDR3 is 17 amino acids.

The chain combines TRBV10-3 with TRBJ2-1, with a possible D match to TRBD2 (6 bases). Germline V gene data show CDR1 as ENHRY and CDR2 as SYGVKD. CDR3 size: 18 residues. V was shortened by 0 bases and J by 7 bases, with 22 bases between the two germline ends. CDR3 loop: CAISESMGRGIGENEQFF. CDR3 DNA: TGTGCCATCAGTGAGTCGATGGGGCGGGGAATAGGGGAAAATGAGCAGTTCTTC.

The chain combines TRBV28 with TRBJ2-2; 7 nucleotides agree with TRBD2. This CDR3 comprises 16 residues. The V segment lost 8 bases and the J segment 7 bases; nucleotides outside the gene matches: 16. Germline CDR1 MDHEN, CDR2 SYDVKM. The CDR3 reads CASRFLGLAEGGELFF. CDR3 bases: TGTGCCAGCCGCTTCCTGGGGCTAGCGGAAGGCGGGGAGCTGTTTTTT.